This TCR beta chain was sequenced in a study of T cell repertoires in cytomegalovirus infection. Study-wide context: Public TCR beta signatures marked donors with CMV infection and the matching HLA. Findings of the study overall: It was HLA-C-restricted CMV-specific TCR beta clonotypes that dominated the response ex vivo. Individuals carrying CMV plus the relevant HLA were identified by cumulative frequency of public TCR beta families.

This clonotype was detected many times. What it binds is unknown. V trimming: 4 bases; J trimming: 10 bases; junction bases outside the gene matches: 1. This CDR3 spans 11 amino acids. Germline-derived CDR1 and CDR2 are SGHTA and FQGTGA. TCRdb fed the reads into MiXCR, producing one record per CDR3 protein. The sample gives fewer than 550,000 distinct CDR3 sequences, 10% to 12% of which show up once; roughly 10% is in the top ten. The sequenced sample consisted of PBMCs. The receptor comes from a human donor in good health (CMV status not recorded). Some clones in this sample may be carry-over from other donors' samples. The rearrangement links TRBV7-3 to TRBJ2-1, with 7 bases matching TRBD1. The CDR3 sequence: CASSSDREQFF. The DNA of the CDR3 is TGTGCCAGCAGCTCGGACAGGGAGCAGTTCTTC.